This TCR beta chain is from a study of prognosis after radiotherapy for stage I lung cancer. As for the study in general: Squamous cell carcinoma was diagnosed in about 7 patients and adenocarcinoma in about a dozen.

This clonotype was seen many times. Its antigen is undetermined. Study conclusions and caveats: A fall in unique TCR clone counts followed stereotactic body radiation therapy, with medians of around 10,000 versus 6,900.

From genomic DNA, two-round multiplex PCR was used to amplify TCR beta CDR3. First-round PCR employed TRBV- and TRBJ-specific primers for each gene. TCRdb reprocessed the multiplex PCR reads with MiXCR, giving one entry per CDR3 protein. This sample carries roughly 23,000 distinct CDR3 sequences, roughly 37% of them seen once, and the ten largest clones take around 50%. This CDR3 is built from 12 residues. V lost 5 bases and J 8 bases, leaving 13 bases between the germline ends. The V gene's germline CDR1 is LGHDT and CDR2 YNNKEL (reference sequence). This chain links TRBV3-1 with TRBJ2-7; no clear D gene. The specimen was PBMCs, collected before or after stereotactic body radiation therapy (not recorded which). The sequence derives from a donor at least 50 years old with non-small cell lung cancer. The CDR3 region has the DNA TGTGCCAGCAGCTACGGAACAAGTCAGCAGTACTTC. Its protein product is CASSYGTSQQYF.